These 6 T cell receptor beta chains were all obtained from the same sample, sequenced in a study of shared clonotypes between healthy human individuals. TCRdb's copy holds only in-frame clones and misses some; the assay was immunoSEQ multiplex PCR. The data contain about 2 million clones, about 95% of them singletons. Naive CD8 cells were CD45RO-negative, positively selected for CCR7, excluding terminally differentiated effector memory CD45RA+ cells. Input material: naive CD8+ T cells sorted from blood. These TCRs come from a man younger than 35 in good health.

This clone was counted a single time. The chain is built from TRBV6-1 and TRBJ2-7; D not resolved. The CDR3 consists of 13 residues. Trimming stripped 7 bases from V and 2 bases from J, with 12 bases between. Germline V gene data show CDR1 as MNHNS and CDR2 as SASEGT. The CDR3 protein is CASTLRGTYEQYF. The CDR3 region has the DNA TGTGCCAGCACCCTTAGAGGTACCTACGAGCAGTACTTC.

The chain joins TRBV27 to TRBJ1-2, with TRBD1 identical over 7 bases. Germline loops: CDR1 MNHEY, CDR2 SMNVEV (reference sequence). Trimming at V came to 2 bases and at J to 4 bases, leaving 7 bases not matched to a gene. This CDR3 is 15 amino acids long. In DNA, the CDR3 is TGTGCCAGCAGTTTAGGAACAGGGGAGATCTATGGCTACACCTTC. This sequence encodes CASSLGTGEIYGYTF.

In nucleotides, the CDR3 is TGTGCCAGCAGTCCAAGATGGGACTCCAGCACAGATACGCAGTATTTT. Residues: CASSPRWDSSTDTQYF. The chain recombines TRBV28 with TRBJ2-3; D might be TRBD2 (6 bases). This CDR3 has 16 amino acids. Germline V lookup: CDR1 MDHEN, CDR2 SYDVKM. Trimming stripped 5 bases from V and 0 bases from J, with 15 bases between.

The CDR3 nucleotides are TGTGCCAGCAGGGGGACTAGCCTCAGCACAGATACGCAGTATTTT. Its translation is CASRGTSLSTDTQYF. The J gene is TRBJ2-3, the V gene TRBV27; 9 bases are shared with TRBD2. With V trimmed by 6 bases and J by 0 bases, 4 bases remained unmatched. The V gene's germline CDR1 is MNHEY and CDR2 SMNVEV (reference sequence). CDR3 length: 15 amino acids.

The V call is TRBV6-5, the J call TRBJ1-3; unclear D gene. Germline-derived CDR1 and CDR2 are MNHEY and SVGAGI. The V end was cut by 4 bases, the J end by 3 bases, with 7 bases between. The CDR3 is 13 residues long. The CDR3 sequence is CASSWGDGNTIYF. Here the CDR3 DNA reads TGTGCCAGCAGTTGGGGTGATGGAAACACCATATATTTT.

This rearrangement joins TRBV15 to TRBJ2-1; TRBD2 matches 11 bases. This CDR3 contains 16 residues. Unmatched junction bases numbered 1, after V lost 0 bases and J lost 3 bases. Germline CDR1 is LNHNV and CDR2 is YYDKDF (reference sequence). CDR3 bases: TGTGCCACCAGCAGAGATGGACTAGCGGGCTACAATGAGCAGTTCTTC. As protein: CATSRDGLAGYNEQFF.